This T cell receptor beta chain was documented in a study of human T cells and chemical hapten exposure. Overall study: Per-sample TCR yields varied mainly from small pooled library volume differences.

Documented time point: patch test 3, about 24 weeks after DPC sensitization. This sample's treatment: therapeutic diphenylcyclopropenone sensitization with weekly scalp DPC. Germline CDR1 SGHRS, CDR2 YFSETQ. V gave up 6 bases and J gave up 4 bases; unmatched junction bases: 4. There are 13 residues in the CDR3. TCRdb re-called the RACE reads with MiXCR, one entry per CDR3 protein. The sample lists about 110,000 distinct CDR3 sequences, about 34% seen once, with around 2.7% in the top ten. Sequences were derived from whole blood, sampled in connection with sensitization to the hapten diphenylcyclopropenone (DPC). The sequence came from a man aged 40-50 years with alopecia areata. Some clones in this sample may be carry-over from other donors' samples. V usage is TRBV5-1 and J usage is TRBJ2-5; 9 bases match TRBD1. The CDR3 DNA reads as TGCGCCAGCACCACAGGGGGCGGAGAGACCCAGTACTTC. It yields the protein CASTTGGGETQYF.